This note documents a single TCR beta chain sequence. The CDR3 contains 15 residues. Germline-derived CDR1 and CDR2 are MNHEY and SMNVEV (reference sequence). This record belongs to a study of monozygotic twins with inflammatory bowel disease. Each CDR3 protein gets one entry in TCRdb, which reprocessed the 5' RACE reads and gives no DNA. The ten top clones account for 2% to 3%, within a sample of more than 300,000 distinct CDR3 sequences. This chain joins TRBV27 and TRBJ2-7; TCRdb's D gene call, TRBD1, goes unchecked for lack of DNA. Sequenced sample: blood. The receptor was isolated from a human donor with ulcerative colitis or Crohn's disease, or a healthy co-twin of an affected twin (not recorded which). The CDR3 spells CASSLRGRGGFEQYF.